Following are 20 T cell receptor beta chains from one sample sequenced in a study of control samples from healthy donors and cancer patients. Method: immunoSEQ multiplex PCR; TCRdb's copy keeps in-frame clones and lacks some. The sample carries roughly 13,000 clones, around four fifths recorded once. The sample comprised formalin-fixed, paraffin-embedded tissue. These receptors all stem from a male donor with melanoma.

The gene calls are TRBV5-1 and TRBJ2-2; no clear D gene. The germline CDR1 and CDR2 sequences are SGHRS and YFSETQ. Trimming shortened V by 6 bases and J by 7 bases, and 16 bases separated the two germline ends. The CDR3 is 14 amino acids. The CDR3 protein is CASTDGDFNGELFF. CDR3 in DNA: TGCGCCAGCACCGACGGAGATTTTAACGGGGAGCTGTTTTTT. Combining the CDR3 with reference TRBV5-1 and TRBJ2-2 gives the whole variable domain KAGVTQTPRYLIKTRGQQVTLSCSPISGHRSVSWYQQTPGQGLQFLFEYFSETQRNKGNFPGRFSGRQFSNSRSEMNVSTLELGDSALYLCASTDGDFNGELFFGEGSRLTVL.

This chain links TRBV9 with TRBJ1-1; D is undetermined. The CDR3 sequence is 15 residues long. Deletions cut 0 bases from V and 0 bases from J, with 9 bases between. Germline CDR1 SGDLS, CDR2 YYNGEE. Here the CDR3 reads CASSVADGMNTEAFF. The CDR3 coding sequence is TGTGCCAGCAGCGTAGCAGATGGAATGAACACTGAAGCTTTCTTT.

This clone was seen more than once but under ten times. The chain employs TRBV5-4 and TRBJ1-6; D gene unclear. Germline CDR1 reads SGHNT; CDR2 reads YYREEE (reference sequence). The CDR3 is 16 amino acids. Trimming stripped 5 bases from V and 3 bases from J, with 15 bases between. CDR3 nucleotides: TGTGCCAGCAGGGAAGCCAGCGTTTACTATAATTCACCCCTCCACTTT. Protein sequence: CASREASVYYNSPLHF.

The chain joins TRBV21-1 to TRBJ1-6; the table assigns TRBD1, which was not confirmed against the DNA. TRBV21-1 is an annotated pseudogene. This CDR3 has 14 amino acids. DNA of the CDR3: TGTGCCAGCAGCAACGAGGACACTCATTCACCCCTCCACTTT. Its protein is CASSNEDTHSPLHF.

The DNA of the CDR3 is TGTGCCAGCAGCCCCAACAGACCTAATGAAAAACTGTTTTTT. This encodes CASSPNRPNEKLFF. V and J are TRBV28 and TRBJ1-4; no reliable D call. CDR1 and CDR2 (germline): MDHEN, SYDVKM. Trimming took 6 bases from V and 3 from J, leaving 11 bases between them. There are 14 residues in the CDR3.

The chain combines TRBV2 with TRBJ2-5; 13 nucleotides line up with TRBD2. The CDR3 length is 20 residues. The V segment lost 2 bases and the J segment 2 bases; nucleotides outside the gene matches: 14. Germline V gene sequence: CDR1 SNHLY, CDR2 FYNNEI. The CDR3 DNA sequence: TGTGCCAGCAGTGAACTGCAGACTAGCGGGGGGTCCGGAAGTCAAGAGACCCAGTACTTC. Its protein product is CASSELQTSGGSGSQETQYF.

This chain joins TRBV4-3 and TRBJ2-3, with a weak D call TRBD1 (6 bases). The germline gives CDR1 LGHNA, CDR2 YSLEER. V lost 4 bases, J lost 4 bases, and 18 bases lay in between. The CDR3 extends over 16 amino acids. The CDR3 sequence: CASSPSPSGVADTQYF. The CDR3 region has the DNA TGCGCCAGCAGCCCCTCCCCTTCAGGGGTGGCAGATACGCAGTATTTT.

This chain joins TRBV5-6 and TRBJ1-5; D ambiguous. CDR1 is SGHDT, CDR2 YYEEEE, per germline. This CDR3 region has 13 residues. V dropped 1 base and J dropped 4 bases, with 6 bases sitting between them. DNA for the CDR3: TGTGCCAGCAGCTTGACACCGAATCAGCCCCAGCATTTT. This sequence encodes CASSLTPNQPQHF. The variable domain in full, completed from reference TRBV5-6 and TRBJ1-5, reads DAGVTQSPTHLIKTRGQQVTLRCSPKSGHDTVSWYQQALGQGPQFIFQYYEEEERQRGNFPDRFSGHQFPNYSSELNVNALLLGDSALYLCASSLTPNQPQHFGDGTRLSIL.

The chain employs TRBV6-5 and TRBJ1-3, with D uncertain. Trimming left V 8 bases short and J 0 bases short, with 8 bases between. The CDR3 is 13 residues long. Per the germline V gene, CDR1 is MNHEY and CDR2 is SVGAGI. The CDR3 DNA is TGTGCCAGCTCCCGGGGCTCTGGAAACACCATATATTTT. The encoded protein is CASSRGSGNTIYF.

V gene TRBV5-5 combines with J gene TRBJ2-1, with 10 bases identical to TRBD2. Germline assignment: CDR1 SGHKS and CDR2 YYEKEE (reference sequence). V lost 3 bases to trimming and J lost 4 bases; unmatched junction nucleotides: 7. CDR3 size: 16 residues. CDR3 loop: CASSSEGTSVYNEQFF. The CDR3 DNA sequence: TGTGCCAGCAGCTCCGAAGGGACTAGCGTTTACAATGAGCAGTTCTTC.

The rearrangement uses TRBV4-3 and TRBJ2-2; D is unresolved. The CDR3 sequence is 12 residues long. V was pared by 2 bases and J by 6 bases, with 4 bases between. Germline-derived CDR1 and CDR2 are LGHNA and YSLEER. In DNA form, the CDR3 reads TGCGCCAGCAGCCAACGCCCCGGGGAGCTGTTTTTT. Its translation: CASSQRPGELFF.

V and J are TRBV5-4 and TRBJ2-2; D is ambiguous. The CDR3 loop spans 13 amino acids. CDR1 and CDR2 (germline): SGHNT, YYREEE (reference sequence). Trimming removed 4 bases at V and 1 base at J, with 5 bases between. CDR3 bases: TGTGCCAGCAGCCCTCGGAACACCGGGGAGCTGTTTTTT. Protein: CASSPRNTGELFF. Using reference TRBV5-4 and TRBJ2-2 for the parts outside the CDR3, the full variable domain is ETGVTQSPTHLIKTRGQQVTLRCSSQSGHNTVSWYQQALGQGPQFIFQYYREEENGRGNFPPRFSGLQFPNYSSELNVNALELDDSALYLCASSPRNTGELFFGEGSRLTVL.

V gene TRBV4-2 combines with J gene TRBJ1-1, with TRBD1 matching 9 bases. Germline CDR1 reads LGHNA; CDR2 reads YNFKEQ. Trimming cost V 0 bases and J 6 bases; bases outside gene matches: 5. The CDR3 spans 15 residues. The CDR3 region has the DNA TGTGCCAGCAGCCAAGAGGTACAGGGGGCTGCTGAAGCTTTCTTT. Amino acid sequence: CASSQEVQGAAEAFF.

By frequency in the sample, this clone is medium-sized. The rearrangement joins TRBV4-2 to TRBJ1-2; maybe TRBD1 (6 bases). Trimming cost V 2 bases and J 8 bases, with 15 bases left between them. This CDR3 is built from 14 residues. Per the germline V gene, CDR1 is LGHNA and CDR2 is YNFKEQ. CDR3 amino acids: CASSQLQGMEGYTF. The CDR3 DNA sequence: TGTGCCAGCAGCCAATTACAGGGAATGGAAGGCTACACCTTC.

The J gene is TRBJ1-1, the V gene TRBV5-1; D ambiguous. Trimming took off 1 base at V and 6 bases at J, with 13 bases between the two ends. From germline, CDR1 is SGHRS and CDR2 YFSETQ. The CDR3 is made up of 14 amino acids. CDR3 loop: CASSLSPSRPEAFF. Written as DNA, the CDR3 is TGCGCCAGCAGCTTGTCCCCTTCTCGTCCTGAAGCTTTCTTT.

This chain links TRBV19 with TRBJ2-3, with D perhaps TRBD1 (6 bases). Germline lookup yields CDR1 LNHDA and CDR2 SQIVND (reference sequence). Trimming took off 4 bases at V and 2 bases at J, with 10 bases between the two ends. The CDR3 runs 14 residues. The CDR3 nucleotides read TGTGCCAGTAGTAGGGGGCTTGACACAGATACGCAGTATTTT. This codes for CASSRGLDTDTQYF.

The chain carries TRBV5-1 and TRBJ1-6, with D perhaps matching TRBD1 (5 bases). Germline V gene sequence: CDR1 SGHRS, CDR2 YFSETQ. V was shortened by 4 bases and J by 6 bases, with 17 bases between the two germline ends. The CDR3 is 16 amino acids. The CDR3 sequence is CASSPEGRGGNSPLHF. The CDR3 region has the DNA TGCGCCAGCAGCCCCGAGGGGAGGGGAGGTAATTCACCCCTCCACTTT.

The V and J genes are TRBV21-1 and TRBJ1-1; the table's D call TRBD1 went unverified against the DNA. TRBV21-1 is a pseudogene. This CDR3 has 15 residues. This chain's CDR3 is CASSPRDRSNTEAFF. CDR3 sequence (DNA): TGTGCCAGCAGCCCCCGGGACAGGTCCAACACTGAAGCTTTCTTT.

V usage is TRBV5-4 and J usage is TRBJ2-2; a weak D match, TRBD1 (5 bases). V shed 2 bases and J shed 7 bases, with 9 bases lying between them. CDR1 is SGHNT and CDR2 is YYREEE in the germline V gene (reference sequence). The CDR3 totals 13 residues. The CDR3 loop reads CASSFRAGGELFF. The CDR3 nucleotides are TGTGCCAGCAGCTTCAGGGCTGGCGGGGAGCTGTTTTTT.

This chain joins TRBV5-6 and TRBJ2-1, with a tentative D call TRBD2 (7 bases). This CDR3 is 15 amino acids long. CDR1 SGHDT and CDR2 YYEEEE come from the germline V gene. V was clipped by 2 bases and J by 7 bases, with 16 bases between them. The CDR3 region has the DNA TGTGCCAGCAGCTTATCGGGGGGCCAGGGAAATGAGCAGTTCTTC. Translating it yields CASSLSGGQGNEQFF.